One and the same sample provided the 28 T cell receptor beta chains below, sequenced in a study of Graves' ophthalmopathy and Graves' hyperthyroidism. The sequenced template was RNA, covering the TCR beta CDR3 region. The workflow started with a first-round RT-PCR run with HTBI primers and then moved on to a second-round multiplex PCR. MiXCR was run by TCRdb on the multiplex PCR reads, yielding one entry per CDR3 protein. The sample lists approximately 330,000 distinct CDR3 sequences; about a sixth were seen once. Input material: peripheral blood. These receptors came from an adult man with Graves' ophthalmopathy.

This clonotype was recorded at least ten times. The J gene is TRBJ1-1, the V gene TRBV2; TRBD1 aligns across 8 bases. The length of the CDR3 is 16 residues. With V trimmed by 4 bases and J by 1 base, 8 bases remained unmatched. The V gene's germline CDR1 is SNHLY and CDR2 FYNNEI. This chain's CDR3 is CASSVGQGRGNTEAFF. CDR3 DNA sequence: TGTGCCAGCAGTGTTGGACAGGGTCGAGGGAACACTGAAGCTTTCTTT. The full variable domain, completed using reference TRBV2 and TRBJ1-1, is EPEVTQTPSHQVTQMGQEVILRCVPISNHLYFYWYRQILGQKVEFLVSFYNNEISEKSEIFDDQFSVERPDGSNFTLKIRSTKLEDSAMYFCASSVGQGRGNTEAFFGQGTRLTVV.

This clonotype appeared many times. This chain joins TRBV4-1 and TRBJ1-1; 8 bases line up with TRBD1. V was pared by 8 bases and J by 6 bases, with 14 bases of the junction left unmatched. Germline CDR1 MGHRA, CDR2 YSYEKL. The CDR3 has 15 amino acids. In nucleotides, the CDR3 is TGCGCCAGCTGCAAGCGACAGGGGCTTATGGCTGAAGCTTTCTTT. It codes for CASCKRQGLMAEAFF.

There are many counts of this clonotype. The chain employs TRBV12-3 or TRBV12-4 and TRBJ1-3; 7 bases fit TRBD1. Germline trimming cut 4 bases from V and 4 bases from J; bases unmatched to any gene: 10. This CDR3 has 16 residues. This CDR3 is CASSSFGRGMGNTIYF. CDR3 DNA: TGTGCCAGCAGTTCCTTTGGCAGGGGGATGGGAAACACCATATATTTT.

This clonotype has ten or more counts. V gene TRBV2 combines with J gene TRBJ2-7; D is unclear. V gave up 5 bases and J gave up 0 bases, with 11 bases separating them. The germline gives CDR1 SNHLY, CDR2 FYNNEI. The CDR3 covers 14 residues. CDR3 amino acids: CASSLPVSSYEQYF. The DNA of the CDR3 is TGTGCCAGCAGTTTGCCGGTGAGCTCCTACGAGCAGTACTTC.

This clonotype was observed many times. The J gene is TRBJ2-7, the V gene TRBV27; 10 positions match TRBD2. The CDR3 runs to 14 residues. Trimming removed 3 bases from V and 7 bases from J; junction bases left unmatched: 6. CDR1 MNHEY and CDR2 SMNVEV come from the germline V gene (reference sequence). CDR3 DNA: TGTGCCAGCAGTTTGACCCTAGCGGGAGAAGAGCAGTACTTC. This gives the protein CASSLTLAGEEQYF.

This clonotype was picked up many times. CDR3 nucleotides: TGTGCCACCGCTCGGTTTAGCGGGAGCGGCGAGCAGTACTTC. Protein: CATARFSGSGEQYF. The chain links TRBV2 to TRBJ2-7, with 9 bases lining up with TRBD2. The CDR3 has 14 residues. Germline CDR1 SNHLY, CDR2 FYNNEI. V was pared by 10 bases and J by 6 bases, with 13 bases of the junction left unmatched.

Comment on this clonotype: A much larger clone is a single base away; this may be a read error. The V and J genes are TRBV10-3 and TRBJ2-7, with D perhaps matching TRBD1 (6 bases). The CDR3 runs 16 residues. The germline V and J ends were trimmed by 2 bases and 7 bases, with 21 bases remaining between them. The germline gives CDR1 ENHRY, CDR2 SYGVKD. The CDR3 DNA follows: TGTGCCATCAGTGAGAGCTGGGACACTAGGATGTGGGAGCAGTACTTC. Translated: CAISESWDTRMWEQYF.

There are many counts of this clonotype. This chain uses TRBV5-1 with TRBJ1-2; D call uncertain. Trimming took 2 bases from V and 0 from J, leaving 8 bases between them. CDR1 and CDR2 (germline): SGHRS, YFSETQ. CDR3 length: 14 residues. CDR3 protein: CASSFLNSNYGYTF. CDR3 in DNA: TGCGCCAGCAGCTTTCTGAATTCTAACTATGGCTACACCTTC.

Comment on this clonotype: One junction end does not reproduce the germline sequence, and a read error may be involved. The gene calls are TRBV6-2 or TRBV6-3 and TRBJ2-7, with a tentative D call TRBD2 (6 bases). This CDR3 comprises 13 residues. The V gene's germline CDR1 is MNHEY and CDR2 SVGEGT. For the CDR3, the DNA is TGTGCCAGCAGTCTGGGACTGCACTACGAGCAGTCCTTC. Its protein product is CASSLGLHYEQSF.

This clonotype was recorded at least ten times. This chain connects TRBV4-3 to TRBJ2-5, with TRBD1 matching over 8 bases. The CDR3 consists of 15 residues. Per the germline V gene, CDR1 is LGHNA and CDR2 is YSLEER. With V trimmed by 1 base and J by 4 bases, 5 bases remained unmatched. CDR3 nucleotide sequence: TGCGCCAGCAGCCAAGGGCCCGGACAGGGAGAGACCCAGTACTTC. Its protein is CASSQGPGQGETQYF.

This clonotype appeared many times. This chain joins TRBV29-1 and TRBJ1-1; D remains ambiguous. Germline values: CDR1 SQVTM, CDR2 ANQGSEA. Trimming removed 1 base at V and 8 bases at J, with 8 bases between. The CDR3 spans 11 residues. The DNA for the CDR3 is TGCAGCGTTGAAGCCAGGATGGAAGCTTTCTTT. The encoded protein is CSVEARMEAFF.

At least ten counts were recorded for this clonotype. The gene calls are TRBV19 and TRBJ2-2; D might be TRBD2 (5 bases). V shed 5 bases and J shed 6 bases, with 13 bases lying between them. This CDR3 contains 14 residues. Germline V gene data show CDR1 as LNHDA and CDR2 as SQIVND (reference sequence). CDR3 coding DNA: TGTGCCAGTAGTCCAGCACTGGGAGCCGGGGAGCTGTTTTTT. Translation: CASSPALGAGELFF.

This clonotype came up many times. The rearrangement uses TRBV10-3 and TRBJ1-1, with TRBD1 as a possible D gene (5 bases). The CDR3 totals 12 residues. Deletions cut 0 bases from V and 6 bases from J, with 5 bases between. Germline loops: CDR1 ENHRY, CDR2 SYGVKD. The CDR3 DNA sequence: TGTGCCATCAGTGAGTCGACAGCTGAAGCTTTCTTT. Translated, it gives CAISESTAEAFF.

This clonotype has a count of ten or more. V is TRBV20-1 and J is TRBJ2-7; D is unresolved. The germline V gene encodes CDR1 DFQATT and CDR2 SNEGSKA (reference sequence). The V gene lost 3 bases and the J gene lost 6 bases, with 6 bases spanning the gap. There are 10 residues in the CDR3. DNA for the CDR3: TGCAGTGCTAGTCCTAGCGAGCAGTACTTC. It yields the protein CSASPSEQYF.

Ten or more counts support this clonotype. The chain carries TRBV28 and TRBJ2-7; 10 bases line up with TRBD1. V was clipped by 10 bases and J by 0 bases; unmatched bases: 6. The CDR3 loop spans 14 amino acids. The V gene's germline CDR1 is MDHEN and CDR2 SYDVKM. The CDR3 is CAIQRTGGSYEQYF. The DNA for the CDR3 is TGTGCCATCCAAAGGACAGGGGGCTCCTACGAGCAGTACTTC.

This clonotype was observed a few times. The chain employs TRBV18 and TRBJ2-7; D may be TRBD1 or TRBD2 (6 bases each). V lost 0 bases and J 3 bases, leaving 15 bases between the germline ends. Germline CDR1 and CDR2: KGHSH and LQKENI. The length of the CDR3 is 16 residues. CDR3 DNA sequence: TGTGCCAGCTCACCACCGGTTTTGCGGGGACACTACGAGCAGTACTTC. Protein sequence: CASSPPVLRGHYEQYF. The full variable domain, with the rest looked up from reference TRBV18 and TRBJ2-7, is NAGVMQNPRHLVRRRGQEARLRCSPMKGHSHVYWYRQLPEEGLKFMVYLQKENIIDESGMPKERFSAEFPKEGPSILRIQQVVRGDSAAYFCASSPPVLRGHYEQYFGPGTRLTVT.

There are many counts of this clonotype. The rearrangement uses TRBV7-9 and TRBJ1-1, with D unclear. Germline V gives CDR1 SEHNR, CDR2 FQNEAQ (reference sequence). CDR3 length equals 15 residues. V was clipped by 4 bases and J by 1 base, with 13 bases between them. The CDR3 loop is CASSSLTTGNTEAFF. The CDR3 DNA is TGTGCCAGCAGCTCCTTGACAACCGGGAACACTGAAGCTTTCTTT.

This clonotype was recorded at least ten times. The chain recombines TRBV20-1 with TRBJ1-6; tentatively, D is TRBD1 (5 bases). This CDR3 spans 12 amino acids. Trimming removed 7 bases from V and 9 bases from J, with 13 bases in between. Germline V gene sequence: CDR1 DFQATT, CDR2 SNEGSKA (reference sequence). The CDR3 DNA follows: TGCAGTGGGGGGGGGGGAGGTTCACCCCTCCACTTT. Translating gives CSGGGGGSPLHF.

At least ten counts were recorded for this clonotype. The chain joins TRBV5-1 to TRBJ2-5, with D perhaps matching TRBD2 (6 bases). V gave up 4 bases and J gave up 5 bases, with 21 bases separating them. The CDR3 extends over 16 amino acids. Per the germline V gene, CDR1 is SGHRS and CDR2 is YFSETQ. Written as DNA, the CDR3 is TGCGCCAGCAGCCTCGAACCCGGGCTCGGAGGGGAGACCCAGTACTTC. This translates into CASSLEPGLGGETQYF.

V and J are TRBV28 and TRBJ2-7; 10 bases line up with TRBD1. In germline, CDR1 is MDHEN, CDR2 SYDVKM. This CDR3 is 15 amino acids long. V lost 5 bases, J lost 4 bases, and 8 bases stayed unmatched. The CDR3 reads CASSTPGQGSYEQYF. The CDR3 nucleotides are TGTGCCAGCAGTACTCCGGGACAGGGGTCGTACGAGCAGTACTTC.

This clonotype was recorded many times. The CDR3 DNA sequence: TGTGCCAGCAGGGACAGGTTGGGTCAGCCCCAGCATTTT. Translating gives CASRDRLGQPQHF. The chain is built from TRBV6-1 and TRBJ1-5; 7 nucleotides agree with TRBD1. J gave up 6 bases and V 6 bases, and 5 bases lay outside the gene matches. This CDR3 region has 13 residues. CDR1 is MNHNS and CDR2 is SASEGT in the germline V gene.

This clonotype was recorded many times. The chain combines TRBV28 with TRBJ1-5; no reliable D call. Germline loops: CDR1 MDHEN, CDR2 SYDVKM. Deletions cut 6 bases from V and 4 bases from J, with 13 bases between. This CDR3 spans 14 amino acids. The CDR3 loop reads CASSPTNGNQPQHF. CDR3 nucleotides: TGTGCCAGCAGCCCTACCAACGGAAATCAGCCCCAGCATTTT. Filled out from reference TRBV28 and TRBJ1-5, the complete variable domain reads DVKVTQSSRYLVKRTGEKVFLECVQDMDHENMFWYRQDPGLGLRLIYFSYDVKMKEKGDIPEGYSVSREKKERFSLILESASTNQTSMYLCASSPTNGNQPQHFGDGTRLSIL.

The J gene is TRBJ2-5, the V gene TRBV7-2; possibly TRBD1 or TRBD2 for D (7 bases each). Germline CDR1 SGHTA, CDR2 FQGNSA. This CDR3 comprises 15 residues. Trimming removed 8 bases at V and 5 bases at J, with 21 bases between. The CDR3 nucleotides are TGTGCCAGCTACCGATCAGGGGGAGGGCCTGAGACCCAGTACTTC. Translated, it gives CASYRSGGGPETQYF.

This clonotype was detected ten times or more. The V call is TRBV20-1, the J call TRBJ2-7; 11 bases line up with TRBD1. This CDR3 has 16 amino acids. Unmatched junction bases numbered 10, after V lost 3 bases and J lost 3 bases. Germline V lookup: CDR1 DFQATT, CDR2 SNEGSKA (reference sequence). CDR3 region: CSASQTGQGAGYEQYF. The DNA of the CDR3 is TGCAGTGCTAGTCAAACAGGACAGGGGGCAGGCTACGAGCAGTACTTC.

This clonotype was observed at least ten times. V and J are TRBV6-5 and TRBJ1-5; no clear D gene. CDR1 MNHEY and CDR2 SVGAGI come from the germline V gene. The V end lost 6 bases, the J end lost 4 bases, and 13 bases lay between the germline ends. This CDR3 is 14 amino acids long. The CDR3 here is CASSLVSGNQPQHF. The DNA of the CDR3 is TGTGCCAGCAGCCTCGTGTCGGGTAATCAGCCCCAGCATTTT.

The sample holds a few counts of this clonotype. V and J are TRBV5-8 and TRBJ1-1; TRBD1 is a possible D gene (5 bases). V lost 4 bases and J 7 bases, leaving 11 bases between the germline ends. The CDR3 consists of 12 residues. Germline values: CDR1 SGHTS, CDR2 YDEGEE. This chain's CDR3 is CASSNWGGEAFF. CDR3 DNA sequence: TGTGCCAGCAGCAATTGGGGGGGTGAAGCTTTCTTT. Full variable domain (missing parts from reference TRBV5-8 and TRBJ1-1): EAGVTQSPTHLIKTRGQQATLRCSPISGHTSVYWYQQALGLGLQFLLWYDEGEERNRGNFPPRFSGRQFPNYSSELNVNALELEDSALYLCASSNWGGEAFFGQGTRLTVV.

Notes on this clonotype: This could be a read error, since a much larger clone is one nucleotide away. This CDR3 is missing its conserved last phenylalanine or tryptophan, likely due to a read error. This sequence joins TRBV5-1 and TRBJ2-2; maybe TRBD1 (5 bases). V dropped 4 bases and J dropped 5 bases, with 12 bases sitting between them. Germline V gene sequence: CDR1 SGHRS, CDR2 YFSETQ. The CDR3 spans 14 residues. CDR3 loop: CASSIPKGTGELFV. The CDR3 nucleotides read TGCGCCAGCAGCATCCCGAAGGGGACCGGGGAGCTGTTTGTT.

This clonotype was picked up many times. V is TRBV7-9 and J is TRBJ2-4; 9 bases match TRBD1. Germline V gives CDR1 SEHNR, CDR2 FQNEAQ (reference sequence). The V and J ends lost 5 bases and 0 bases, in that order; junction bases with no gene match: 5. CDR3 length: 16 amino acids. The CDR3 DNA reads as TGTGCCAGCAGCCGACGACAGGGGGTAGCCAAAAACATTCAGTACTTC. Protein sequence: CASSRRQGVAKNIQYF.